The T cell receptor (beta chain) under discussion was sequenced for a study of CD8+ T cells in alopecia areata (dated by TCRdb to 2016 to 2019). Turning to the overall study: The treated patients took part in an open-label pilot trial in which moderate-to-severe alopecia areata was treated with oral tofacitinib at 5 to 10 mg twice daily. Human TCRbeta sequencing covered scalp tissue and sorted CD4+ and CD8+ peripheral blood T cells from patchy and totalis/universalis alopecia areata patients and healthy controls. Biopsies were taken from tofacitinib-treated patients at baseline and again at 4 and 24 weeks into treatment, and several of those patients also had a later scalp biopsy. In treated patients, disease severity was measured using the SALT score, which gives the percentage of scalp surface area affected. Scalp clonality was compared across normal scalp (n=4), patchy alopecia areata scalp (n=8), and alopecia totalis/universalis scalp (n=8). In both human patients and the C3H/HeJ mouse model, the study applied high-throughput TCRbeta sequencing to look at T cell clonal expansion in alopecia areata. RNA came from the PAXgene miRNA kit for fixed scalp, the miRNeasy kit for PBMCs, and the RNeasy kit for mouse skin. Amplification of TCRbeta CDR3 regions was done by immunoSEQ multiplex PCR using 35 Vbeta forward primers and 13 Jbeta reverse primers. Tofacitinib was administered for 6 to 18 months, and 6 months of follow-up off drug were then conducted to assess delayed response and recurrence. The full study reports these points: Shared TCR sequences between patients were less evident than in mice, which may be partly attributable to HLA diversity in the patient population. Many expanded lesional clones persisted in scalp and blood during tofacitinib treatment, which may partly explain relapse after stopping treatment. With tofacitinib, both scalp clonality and the number of expanded CD8+ clones among the top 100 scalp clones went down significantly. Because the treated cohort was small and included a single nonresponder, larger studies are needed to assess links between baseline CD8+ expansion and response. Resident alphabeta T cells in normal human skin are also sequenced, complicating scalp TCR repertoire analysis, unlike mouse skin dominated by gammadelta T cells. Lesional scalp, especially in alopecia totalis/universalis, showed higher clonality and more expanded CD8+ clones than normal scalp, suggesting antigenic drive.

The label giving this sample's time point can be read as: about 4 weeks on oral tofacitinib. This specimen's treatment or condition label, interpreted: oral pan-JAK inhibitor, 5-10 mg twice daily. Lesional scalp punch biopsies and peripheral blood were collected from alopecia areata patients. PBMCs were isolated by density centrifugation and stained for CD3, CD4 and CD8, after which CD4+ and CD8+ T cells were sorted on a FACSAria. Points on this clone: Its antigen remains undetermined. The record has no base qualities; no much larger clone is one base away.

Preparation of the library involved the immunoSEQ multiplex PCR assay. RNA was extracted from all samples and reverse transcribed into cDNA, which served as template for TCR sequencing. SuperScript III was used for first-strand cDNA synthesis, primed with a 2:1 mix of oligo-dT and random hexamers. A synthetic immune receptor repertoire was used to gauge amplification bias, and whatever bias remained was removed computationally. In the paper's pipeline: Raw reads were preprocessed for error removal, and CDR3 was defined according to IMGT conventions as running from the conserved cysteine to phenylalanine. To get clonality, Shannon entropy was normalized by log2 of the number of productive unique TCRs and the result was subtracted from 1. CD4 or CD8 identity of scalp clones was inferred by cross-referencing scalp TCRbeta sequences with sorted blood CD4 and CD8 repertoires. TCRdb holds this immuneACCESS table with in-frame rearrangements only. Some clones are missing; in checked studies, unresolved V genes explain under half, and the rest has no known cause. From that table come the V and J calls and clone size; the DNA was used to work out D and trimming. The sample has about 160,000 clones on record, about 71% of them singletons. 0.9% to 1% of the sample is held by the ten biggest clonotypes.

The CDR1 and CDR2 encoded by the germline V gene (reference sequence) are LNHNV and YYDKDF. Trimming takes 1 base from V and 1 base from J, and the germline ends sit 8 bases apart. The CDR3 numbers 14 residues from cysteine through phenylalanine. CDR3 DNA is the only sequence kept; it has 42 bases, read in frame from the first base. The TCR originated in a human donor with alopecia areata. The material was CD4+ T cells sorted from blood, obtained at week 4, from a patient treated with tofacitinib. The chain links TRBV15 with TRBJ2-7; the D gene is possibly TRBD1, with 5 bases matching. The nucleotides are TGTGCCACCAGCAGAGGACAGCCATCCTACGAGCAGTACTTC. Its translation reads: CATSRGQPSYEQYF. Extended through the reference TRBV15 and TRBJ2-7 proteins, this CDR3 yields the full variable domain: DAMVIQNPRYQVTQFGKPVTLSCSQTLNHNVMYWYQQKSSQAPKLLFHYYDKDFNNEADTPDNFQSRRPNTSFCFLDIRSPGLGDTAMYLCATSRGQPSYEQYFGPGTRLTVT.